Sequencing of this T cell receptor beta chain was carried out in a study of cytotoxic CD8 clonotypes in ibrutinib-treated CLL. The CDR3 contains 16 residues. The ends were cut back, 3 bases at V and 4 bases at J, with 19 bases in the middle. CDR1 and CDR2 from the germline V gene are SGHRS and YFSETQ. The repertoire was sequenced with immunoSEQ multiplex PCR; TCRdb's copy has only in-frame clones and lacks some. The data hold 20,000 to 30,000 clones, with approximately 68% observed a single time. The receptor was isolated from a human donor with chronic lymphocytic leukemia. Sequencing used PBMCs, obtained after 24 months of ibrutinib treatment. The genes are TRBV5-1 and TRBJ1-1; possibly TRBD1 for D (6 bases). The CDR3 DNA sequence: TGCGCCAGCAGCTCCGGCTACGAAAGGGGGGTCACTGAAGCTTTCTTT. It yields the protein CASSSGYERGVTEAFF.